What follows is one T cell receptor beta chain and its context. Its specific antigen is unknown. Per-nucleotide qualities are absent, and no much larger clonotype sits a single base away. Each donor gave one peripheral blood draw, roughly 0.12 L on average, collected into heparinised tubes. A BD FACSAria II was used to sort naive, central memory, regulatory and stem cell-like memory CD4+ T cells with a panel that included CD45RO, CCR7, CD25, CD127, CD95 and CD27. All sorted populations exceeded 98% purity. PBMCs were isolated right away by Lymphoprep density gradient centrifugation and were stained directly, without culture. Samples were stained and sorted in pairs, with one healthy donor and one patient per experiment, so that batch effects were minimized. The V and J ends are trimmed by 6 bases and 2 bases, leaving 17 bases between them. Looking up the germline V gene yields CDR1 MDHEN and CDR2 SYDVKM. The CDR3 holds 16 amino acids from the cysteine to the phenylalanine. Solely the CDR3 DNA is kept, with 48 bases framed from the first base.

These data originate in a study of beta chain features in type 1 diabetes (dated by TCRdb to the late 2010s). Notes on the research overall: Patients and healthy donors did not differ in mean age, gender distribution, total cell number or subset yield. In the study, TCRB repertoires of sorted circulating CD4+ T cell subsets from recently diagnosed type 1 diabetes patients were compared with those of matched healthy donors. Whereas all 30 or so donors provided naive and central memory subsets, regulatory and stem cell-like memory subsets were isolated from just 8 patients and roughly 8 healthy donors. A total of under 120,000,000 sorted cells were examined across all samples, and RNA yield correlated strongly with the number of cells per subset.

On the study overall, not on this receptor specifically: Naive, central memory and regulatory TCRB repertoires appeared to be more similar among patients than among healthy donors. Because cDNA was sequenced instead of genomic DNA, highly expressing activated cells could be over-represented, though the groups showed no difference in activation or CD3 levels. Fewer insertions and more nucleotide deletions at VDJ recombination sites were observed in patients with type 1 diabetes, implying thymic rearrangement abnormalities. PCR might favor shorter templates, but patient and control samples were amplified and corrected together, so any skew would affect both groups equally. Because small numbers of individuals were included in the HLA sub-analyses, any influence of HLA type on TCRB rearrangement was left unresolved. In all four CD4+ subsets, TCRB CDR3 length was moderately but significantly shorter in type 1 diabetes patients.

The entire isolated RNA was reverse transcribed using the High Capacity cDNA Reverse Transcription Kit, and thus expressed TCRB transcripts were sequenced. Deep immunoSEQ sequencing was performed on naive, central memory and regulatory T cell samples, with an average of about 3.6 million total reads per sample. Sorted cells were lysed in RLT buffer, and RNA was extracted using DNase-treated RNeasy Micro or Mini kits according to cell number. To prevent cross-contamination, every cell subset was processed on its own, while patient and healthy donor samples were processed together. The immunoSEQ multiplex PCR was used to amplify TCRB sequences from cDNA, generating 87-bp fragments that spanned the CDR3 region. Sequencing of the amplicons was performed on the Illumina HiSeq platform. The authors' pipeline ran thus. Synthetic template baselines were used to correct PCR bias computationally, reads within Hamming distance 2 were collapsed, and singletons that could not be merged were discarded. Reads were aligned against IMGT to assign V, D and J genes, CDR3 length and insertions or deletions at six rearrangement sites. Within each subset, clonotype counts were normalized to sorted cell number, and only after that were true diversity and Gini coefficients computed with the tcR R package. Repertoire sharing was quantified using the overlap coefficient calculated on TCRB nucleotide sequences. As a proxy for the pre-selection repertoire, out-of-frame TCRB sequences from naive cells were analyzed. As stored in TCRdb, this immuneACCESS dataset retains in-frame rearrangements with V and J assigned. A fraction of the clones does not appear; measured against another copy, unresolved V genes explain less than half of the discrepancy, and the remainder lacks a known reason. V, J and clone size are those of that table, while D and trimming were read from the DNA. This sample has about 450,000 clones in its table, and roughly an eighth of those were observed once. 0.04% to 0.05% of the sample comes from the top ten.

Sequenced sample: naive CD4+ T cells from blood. Sample cell subset or site, as interpreted from the label and publication: true naive CD4+ T cells. The sequence was obtained from a woman between 18 and 29 years old in good health. The sequence links TRBV28 to TRBJ2-4; the best D guess is TRBD2, with 6 bases matching. The CDR3 protein is CASSSGQRVPKNIQYF. The nucleotide sequence is given as TGTGCCAGCAGCTCAGGTCAGCGGGTACCCAAAAACATTCAGTACTTC.